This TCR beta chain comes out of a study of blood T cell repertoires in COVID-19. Overall study: Researchers got acute and convalescent COVID-19 samples from the United States, Italy and Spain. Sample material is recorded as cDNA or gDNA derived from T cells, B-cell-depleted T cells, or PBMCs.

This CDR3 region has 18 residues. Germline V lookup: CDR1 SNHLY, CDR2 FYNNEI. The J segment lost 0 bases and the V segment lost 8 bases, leaving 11 bases of the junction unmatched. As handled by the study authors: Estimated nucleated cell counts came from reference gene primer amplification. TCRdb's copy holds only in-frame clones and misses some; the assay was immunoSEQ multiplex PCR. The V and J calls and clone size were taken over from that table, and D and trimming were inferred from the DNA. The sample includes about 350,000 clones, around nine tenths of them seen just once. This chain joins TRBV2 and TRBJ2-5; 14 bases line up with TRBD2. This receptor was taken from a woman aged 70 to 79 with COVID-19, enrolled during active disease. Sequencing was done on a sample of peripheral blood. The DNA of the CDR3 is TGTGCCAGCCGACCGGGACTAGCGGGGGCTCTGTACCAAGAGACCCAGTACTTC. Translation: CASRPGLAGALYQETQYF. The whole variable domain, filled in from reference TRBV2 and TRBJ2-5, reads EPEVTQTPSHQVTQMGQEVILRCVPISNHLYFYWYRQILGQKVEFLVSFYNNEISEKSEIFDDQFSVERPDGSNFTLKIRSTKLEDSAMYFCASRPGLAGALYQETQYFGPGTRLLVL.